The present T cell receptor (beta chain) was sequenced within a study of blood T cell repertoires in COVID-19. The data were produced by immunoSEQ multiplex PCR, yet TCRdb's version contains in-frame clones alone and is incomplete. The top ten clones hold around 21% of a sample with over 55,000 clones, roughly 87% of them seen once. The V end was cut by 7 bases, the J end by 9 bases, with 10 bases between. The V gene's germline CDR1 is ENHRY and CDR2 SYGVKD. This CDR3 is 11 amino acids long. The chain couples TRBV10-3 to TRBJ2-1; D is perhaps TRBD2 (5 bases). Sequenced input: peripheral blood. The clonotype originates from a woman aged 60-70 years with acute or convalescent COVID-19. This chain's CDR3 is CAITLTSEQFF. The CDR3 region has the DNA TGTGCCATCACCCTAACTAGTGAGCAGTTCTTC.